This is a list of T cell receptor beta chains from one sample in a study of T-cell reconstitution after alpha-beta-depleted transplantation in children. Via MiXCR, TCRdb re-called the PCR reads, giving one row per CDR3 protein. Of approximately 100,000 distinct CDR3 sequences in the sample, 9% to 15% are singletons; the top ten hold 14%. Sample: PBMCs from the stem cell graft donor, taken from the stem cell graft. Every receptor here comes from a human donor who donated a stem cell graft to a child with inherited bone marrow failure. The CDR3 runs from the conserved cysteine through the conserved F or W.

TRBV2,TRBJ1-6,CASSAGRVMSSPLHF
TRBV12-3/TRBV12-4,TRBJ2-2,CASSLGTGPPPGELFF
TRBV7-6,TRBJ2-7,CASSLGAGQQSYEQYF
TRBV7-9,TRBJ2-7,CASSRGQPFEQYF
TRBV9,TRBJ2-2,CASSVATGGRGTGELFF
TRBV4-3,TRBJ1-2,CASSQDEWGYYGYTF
TRBV3-1,TRBJ2-7,CASSPTGSREQYF
TRBV12-3/TRBV12-4,TRBJ2-7,CASSFGRGYEQYF
TRBV18,TRBJ2-2,CASSLRGSSTGELFF
TRBV28,TRBJ2-2,CASSLLRLKGTVRTGELFF
TRBV6-6,TRBJ2-1,CASSYSIEREENEQFF
TRBV18,TRBJ2-2,CASSPSGGTGELFF
TRBV9,TRBJ1-3,CASSGFFTGNTIYF
TRBV7-8,TRBJ2-5,CASSPPGKKGETQYF
TRBV13,TRBJ1-1,CASSLPGPSRPEAFF
TRBV12-3/TRBV12-4,TRBJ1-1,CATSWGGEGGTEAFF
TRBV11-2,TRBJ2-7,CASSFGPGTGAREQYF
TRBV7-2,TRBJ1-2,CASSLQGAGYTF
TRBV5-1,TRBJ2-1,CASSPRTDNEQFF
TRBV9,TRBJ2-2,CASSARYNTGELFF
TRBV7-2,TRBJ2-7,CASSAQLISYEQYF
TRBV7-9,TRBJ1-4,CASSRDSFNEKLFF
TRBV9,TRBJ2-7,CASSVDRGSYEQYF
TRBV19,TRBJ2-1,CASSSPGRGRSYNEQFF
TRBV6-9,TRBJ2-1,CARSLLARGGSNEQFF
TRBV7-2,TRBJ1-2,CASTKDRVYGYTF
TRBV7-2,TRBJ2-2,CASSRTTGELFF
TRBV2,TRBJ2-7,CASSLIPGLAGASGYEQYF
TRBV20-1,TRBJ1-1,CSAGGLQVWNTEAFF
TRBV5-1,TRBJ2-6,CASSFGASGANVLTF
TRBV20-1,TRBJ2-3,CSASRQGQEYF
TRBV20-1,TRBJ2-2,CSARLGGTVNTGELFF
TRBV7-2,TRBJ2-1,CASSLGRSNGNEQFF
TRBV6-5,TRBJ1-2,CASRFGQADGYTF
TRBV5-1,TRBJ2-1,CASSRIGQGARDEQFF
TRBV5-1,TRBJ2-1,CASSLGGTGDNEQFF
TRBV12-3/TRBV12-4,TRBJ2-7,CASRARLAGLDEQYF
TRBV5-1,TRBJ2-3,CASSDIGVTDTQYF
TRBV13,TRBJ2-5,CASSPPAGGAVQETQYF
TRBV19,TRBJ2-2,CASTKRTGELFF
TRBV27,TRBJ1-2,CASSLWSEGYGYTF
TRBV7-9,TRBJ1-1,CASRPKERLLSEAFF
TRBV12-3/TRBV12-4,TRBJ2-2,CASSKTGTDNTGELFF
TRBV3-1,TRBJ2-1,CASSLYLTSGWKFF
TRBV6-1,TRBJ2-6,CASGRGFGANVLTF
TRBV7-9,TRBJ2-7,CASSLGGGKYF
TRBV6-2/TRBV6-3,TRBJ2-1,CASGREYNEQFF
TRBV6-1,TRBJ2-7,CASAVGRGYEQYF
TRBV5-6,TRBJ2-1,CASSLELAGSYNEQFF
TRBV7-3,TRBJ1-2,CASSPERDRDNYGYTF
TRBV6-1,TRBJ2-2,CASRTGADPSGELFF